This T cell receptor (beta chain) originates from a study of yellow fever vaccine responses in identical twins. The CDR3 has 14 amino acids. In germline, CDR1 is DFQATT, CDR2 SNEGSKA (reference sequence). The V end lost 3 bases, the J end lost 0 bases, and 12 bases lay between the germline ends. TCRdb re-called the RT-PCR reads through MiXCR, storing one row per CDR3 protein. The sample contains roughly 6,600 distinct CDR3 sequences, around 83% of which appear only once. J is TRBJ2-7 and V is TRBV20-1; a possible D gene is TRBD2 (6 bases). The material sequenced was T cells from blood (PBMCs), unsorted or a sorted subset (not recorded which), taken before or after yellow fever vaccination (not recorded which). This TCR derives from a woman aged 18-30 years who received the yellow fever vaccine. As DNA, the CDR3 is TGCAGTGCTAGTCATTGGGAGGACTCCTACGAGCAGTACTTC. Its protein product is CSASHWEDSYEQYF.